Listed below are T cell receptor beta chains from one sample, sequenced in a study of shared clonotypes between healthy human individuals. The data were produced by immunoSEQ multiplex PCR, yet TCRdb's version contains in-frame clones alone and is incomplete. Of roughly 590,000 clones in the sample, nearly 97% are singletons; the top ten hold around 0.11%. The sample taken for sequencing was naive CD8+ T cells sorted from blood. The receptors come from a woman in her 30s in good health. Both conserved end residues are part of each CDR3. The D gene is left open where the match is weak. Not all rows give a size; the values are once, few, many and, for expanded clones, a class.

cdr3_nt,cdr3_aa,v_call,j_call,clone_size,d_call
TGTGCCAGCAGTCTCACACGGGCGGTTGGCTACACCTTC,CASSLTRAVGYTF,TRBV28,TRBJ1-2,.,.
TGTGCCAGCAGTGACAGGTGGGGTGGCGAGCAGTACTTC,CASSDRWGGEQYF,TRBV2,TRBJ2-7,.,.
TGTGCCAGCAGCCTCAACAATGAGCAGTTCTTC,CASSLNNEQFF,TRBV9,TRBJ2-1,.,.
TGTGCCAGCAGTGAACCGACGGCTTACAATGAGCAGTTCTTC,CASSEPTAYNEQFF,TRBV6-1,TRBJ2-1,.,.
TGTGCCAGCAGTTTAGGAGGGTTCAATGAGCAGTTCTTC,CASSLGGFNEQFF,TRBV27,TRBJ2-1,.,.
TGTGCCAGCAGTACCCGGGACACGTCCTACGAGCAGTACTTC,CASSTRDTSYEQYF,TRBV6-6,TRBJ2-7,.,.
TGTGCCAGCAGTGACTACGAAGACAGGGGCTCAGCTTTCTTT,CASSDYEDRGSAFF,TRBV6-1,TRBJ1-1,.,TRBD1
TGTGCCAGCAGACAATCATACAGGGGCTACACTGAAGCTTTCTTT,CASRQSYRGYTEAFF,TRBV6-5,TRBJ1-1,.,TRBD1
TGTGCCAGCAGTTTCCGAACCACAGGGTACAATCAGCCCCAGCATTTT,CASSFRTTGYNQPQHF,TRBV28,TRBJ1-5,few,.
TGTGCCAGCAGTGACGGGCGGGAGGGCTACAATGAGCAGTTCTTC,CASSDGREGYNEQFF,TRBV2,TRBJ2-1,.,TRBD2
TGCGCCAGCAGCCAACGGCCAGTAGCGAACACCAGGGAGCTGTTTTTT,CASSQRPVANTRELFF,TRBV4-1,TRBJ2-2,.,.
TGTGCCAGCAGCGTTTCGGGACGGTTGAACACTGAAGCTTTCTTT,CASSVSGRLNTEAFF,TRBV5-8,TRBJ1-1,.,.
TGTGCCACCAGCAGAGACAGGAACTACGAGCAGTACTTC,CATSRDRNYEQYF,TRBV15,TRBJ2-7,.,.
TGTGCCAGCAGCGCGCTTACTAGAGCCAATGAGCAGTTCTTC,CASSALTRANEQFF,TRBV9,TRBJ2-1,.,.
TGTGCCAGCCGCAATAGCGGTTCCTACAATGAGCAGTTCTTC,CASRNSGSYNEQFF,TRBV5-4,TRBJ2-1,.,.
TGTGCCAGCAGTGATCCGGCAGGGCCCTCCTACGAGCAGTACTTC,CASSDPAGPSYEQYF,TRBV6-1,TRBJ2-7,.,.
TGCGCCAGCAGCTGGGAGCTGTCCTACGAGCAGTACTTC,CASSWELSYEQYF,TRBV5-1,TRBJ2-7,.,.
TGTGCCAGCAAGGAGGGGTTTTTTCAGCCCCAGCATTTT,CASKEGFFQPQHF,TRBV27,TRBJ1-5,.,.
TGCAGCGTCTCCGGGACTAGCGGGATAGGCCCTCATGAGCAGTTCTTC,CSVSGTSGIGPHEQFF,TRBV29-1,TRBJ2-1,once,TRBD2
TGTGCCAGCAGTTTTGGGACTAGCGGATCAACTGAGCAGTTCTTC,CASSFGTSGSTEQFF,TRBV27,TRBJ2-1,.,TRBD2
TGTGCCAGCAGTTATATCTACAATGAGCAGTTCTTC,CASSYIYNEQFF,TRBV16,TRBJ2-1,.,.
TGTGCCACCAGCGACCCGGGTGTCGGGGAGCTGTTTTTT,CATSDPGVGELFF,TRBV15,TRBJ2-2,once,.
TGTGCCAGCATCCTTAGCGGGGAGCAGTTCTTC,CASILSGEQFF,TRBV2,TRBJ2-1,.,TRBD2
TGTGCCAGCAGCCCACTTCCAGTGAACACTGAAGCTTTCTTT,CASSPLPVNTEAFF,TRBV14,TRBJ1-1,.,.
TGTGCCAGCAGTGAAGGGGCAGGGGGAGGTTTAGAGACCCAGTACTTC,CASSEGAGGGLETQYF,TRBV2,TRBJ2-5,.,.
TGTGCCAGCAGTCAGACGGGAACTAATCAGCCCCAGCATTTT,CASSQTGTNQPQHF,TRBV27,TRBJ1-5,.,.
TGTGCCAGCAGTTTCGTGGGGACTAACTACGAGCAGTACTTC,CASSFVGTNYEQYF,TRBV27,TRBJ2-7,.,TRBD2
TGTGCCAGCAGTGGGGGGAGAGTTTCCTACAATGAGCAGTTCTTC,CASSGGRVSYNEQFF,TRBV6-1,TRBJ2-1,.,.
TGTGCCAGCAGTGCGGCGAACGGGCCCTACGAGCAGTACTTC,CASSAANGPYEQYF,TRBV28,TRBJ2-7,.,.
TGTGCCAGCAGCGCCGGGACAGGGGCTAACTATGGCTACACCTTC,CASSAGTGANYGYTF,TRBV13,TRBJ1-2,.,TRBD1
TGTGCCAGCAGCTTAAGAATCCGTAGTGTCGATGAGCAGTTCTTC,CASSLRIRSVDEQFF,TRBV13,TRBJ2-1,.,.
TGTGCCAGCAGTTTAATAACGGGGAGTGGGACTGAAGCTTTCTTT,CASSLITGSGTEAFF,TRBV27,TRBJ1-1,.,.
TGTGCCAGCAGTTTCATTACAACCCAGCATTTT,CASSFITTQHF,TRBV28,TRBJ1-5,.,.
TGTGCCAGCAGCTTAGAGCTTACAGGAGAGAACACTGAAGCTTTCTTT,CASSLELTGENTEAFF,TRBV11-3,TRBJ1-1,.,.
TGTGCCAGCAGTGAGGGGGGGCTCAACAATCAGCCCCAGCATTTT,CASSEGGLNNQPQHF,TRBV25-1,TRBJ1-5,.,.
TGTGCCATCAGTGAGAGCCTTCTCGCTAGCGGGACCTCCTACAATGAGCAGTTCTTC,CAISESLLASGTSYNEQFF,TRBV10-3,TRBJ2-1,.,TRBD2
TGCGCCAGCAGCCCATTCGGACTAGCGGGAGAGGCAGATACGCAGTATTTT,CASSPFGLAGEADTQYF,TRBV5-1,TRBJ2-3,.,TRBD2
TGTGCCAGCAGCCTGGTGGGGACTAGCGGGAGGGGTGAGCAGTTCTTC,CASSLVGTSGRGEQFF,TRBV7-9,TRBJ2-1,.,TRBD2
TGTGCCAGCAGTCCGGGACTAGCGGGAGATGAGCAGTTCTTC,CASSPGLAGDEQFF,TRBV27,TRBJ2-1,.,TRBD2
TGTGCCAGCAGTGACATATTGACAGGGAACTATGGCTACACCTTC,CASSDILTGNYGYTF,TRBV6-1,TRBJ1-2,.,TRBD1
TGTGCCAGCAGCCCAGGACTCTCCTACGAGCAGTACTTC,CASSPGLSYEQYF,TRBV5-8,TRBJ2-7,.,.
TGCGCCAGCAGCGCCCGGGGGAACACTGAAGCTTTCTTT,CASSARGNTEAFF,TRBV4-1,TRBJ1-1,few,.
TGTGCCAGCAGCCTTACCGGGGGGGGCTCCTACAATGAGCAGTTCTTC,CASSLTGGGSYNEQFF,TRBV2,TRBJ2-1,once,TRBD2
TGTGCCAGCAGCTTGAACGGGCAGGGGGCATATGAAAAACTGTTTTTT,CASSLNGQGAYEKLFF,TRBV5-4,TRBJ1-4,.,TRBD1
TGTGCCACCGCCGACCCCACCTACGAGCAGTACTTC,CATADPTYEQYF,TRBV27,TRBJ2-7,.,.
TGTGCCAGCAGCGTAGCTAGCAGTACTAGCGGGACCTATTTGTCGGGTCAGTTCTTC,CASSVASSTSGTYLSGQFF,TRBV9,TRBJ2-1,once,TRBD2
TGTGCCAGCAGGATTCAGGGTAACTATGGCTACACCTTC,CASRIQGNYGYTF,TRBV13,TRBJ1-2,.,.
TGTGCCAGCAGTTCTGGGTTGGAGGGGGCAACTGAAGCTTTCTTT,CASSSGLEGATEAFF,TRBV28,TRBJ1-1,.,TRBD1
TGTGCCAGCAGTTTCGGGACTAGCGGGAGCACAGATACGCAGTATTTT,CASSFGTSGSTDTQYF,TRBV27,TRBJ2-3,.,TRBD2
TGCGCCAGCAGCTTACCACCGGGACAGGTAGGACTTGGGGCACTCTACGAGCAGTACTTC,CASSLPPGQVGLGALYEQYF,TRBV5-1,TRBJ2-7,.,TRBD1
TGTGCCATCAGTGAACTAGCGGACACAGATACGCAGTATTTT,CAISELADTDTQYF,TRBV10-3,TRBJ2-3,.,TRBD2
TGTGCCAGCAGCCAAGAGACTAGCACCGGGGAGACCCAGTACTTC,CASSQETSTGETQYF,TRBV4-2,TRBJ2-5,once,TRBD2
TGTGCCAGCAGCCCCTATACCCTAGCGAGCACAGATACGCAGTATTTT,CASSPYTLASTDTQYF,TRBV9,TRBJ2-3,.,.
TGCGCCAGCAGCTATAGCGGGACCCTCAACAATGAGCAGTTCTTC,CASSYSGTLNNEQFF,TRBV4-1,TRBJ2-1,.,TRBD2
TGTGCCAGCAGCTTATACCTCGCGTGGACAGATAAAAAACTTAACTATGGCTACACCTTC,CASSLYLAWTDKKLNYGYTF,TRBV7-8,TRBJ1-2,.,.
TGTGCCAGCAGCGGTGGACTGTTCACAGATACGCAGTATTTT,CASSGGLFTDTQYF,TRBV11-2,TRBJ2-3,once,.